This T cell receptor beta chain was found in a study of CD8 T cells in Susac syndrome. When the RNA was reverse transcribed, random hexamers were used with an input of about 0.5 to 1 ug. The method of amplification for TCR beta CDR3 was immunoSEQ multiplex PCR, covering 54 Vbeta and 13 Jbeta. TCRdb passed the immunoSEQ multiplex PCR reads through MiXCR, listing each CDR3 protein once. The sample yields 250,000 to 300,000 distinct CDR3 sequences, 85% seen once. FACS was used to enrich TEMRA cells, whereas the CD8+ and CD4+ T cells were obtained by negative isolation. The CDR3 is 13 amino acids. The germline CDR1 and CDR2 sequences are SSHAT and FNYEAQ (reference sequence). This clonotype appeared many times. The junction and the germline gene differ at one end; a read error may be behind it.

The receptor was derived from a human donor with multiple sclerosis. What was sequenced was CD8+ T cells from PBMCs. This sequence joins TRBV7-7 and TRBJ2-5; D remains unclear. The CDR3 loop is CASSLDGEETQYF. Here the CDR3 DNA reads TGTGCTAGCAGCCTCGACGGAGAAGAGACCCAGTACTTC.